The clone carrying this T cell receptor beta chain appeared a few times. This entry is derived from a study of blood T cells in healthy people across ages. This CDR3 is built from 14 residues. Germline V CDR1 and CDR2: MNHEY, SMNVEV (reference sequence). The V and J ends lost 6 bases and 3 bases respectively, with 15 bases between them. A second PCR, run for roughly 6 to 11 cycles, used a sample-barcoded 5' primer plus a J-beta primer mix. One entry per CDR3 protein results from TCRdb running MiXCR on the 5' RACE reads. The profile shows about 1.8 million distinct CDR3 sequences, around half of them singletons.

The chain is built from TRBV27 and TRBJ2-7; D might be TRBD1 (6 bases). This TCR was sampled from a woman aged 40 to 50 in good health. Sequencing was performed on blood. As DNA, the CDR3 is TGTGCCAGCAGGCCGGGACATCTCCACTACGAGCAGTACTTC. It translates to CASRPGHLHYEQYF.